The entry below describes one T cell receptor (beta chain). What it binds is not known. CDR1 LNHNV and CDR2 YYDKDF come from the germline V gene (reference sequence). The ends lost 5 bases at V and 12 bases at J; junction bases unmatched: 16. The CDR3 loop spans 15 amino acids. This record belongs to a study of blood T cells in healthy people across ages. There were at least 5.5 micrograms of total RNA extracted from every sample. Through a sample-barcoded 5' primer and a J-beta primer mix, a second PCR was run for roughly 6 to 11 cycles. Unique molecular identifiers of 12 random nucleotides labeled each cDNA. TCRdb independently ran MiXCR on the 5' RACE reads; one entry per CDR3 protein. The sample shows approximately 850,000 distinct CDR3 sequences, around 45% of them seen only once. Study results and limitations: Both naive CD4+ cell counts and diversity were greater in long-lived donors than in aged donors.

The rearrangement joins TRBV15 to TRBJ2-3; the match to TRBD2 covers 8 bases. This TCR was sampled from a man in his sixties in good health. Sample: blood. The CDR3 DNA sequence: TGTGCCACCAGCCCAACAGCGGGGGTGGGTTCCAATCAGTATTTT. Residues: CATSPTAGVGSNQYF. Supplemented by reference TRBV15 and TRBJ2-3, the full variable domain reads DAMVIQNPRYQVTQFGKPVTLSCSQTLNHNVMYWYQQKSSQAPKLLFHYYDKDFNNEADTPDNFQSRRPNTSFCFLDIRSPGLGDTAMYLCATSPTAGVGSNQYFGPGTRLTVL.